The clone carrying this TCR beta chain has only a few counts. Documented time point: blood at routine non-recurrence follow-up after resection. Whole RNA, isolated from tumor, nontumor lung or frozen PBMC, was sequenced without prior sorting. This specimen belongs to a study of spatial heterogeneity in lung cancer. Study in general: Sequence detection consistently recorded a greater number of beta-chain than alpha-chain sequences. As counted in raw reads, each unique TCR and UMI combination appeared more than ten times on average.

Every TCR cDNA molecule carried a tag that served as a unique molecular identifier. TCRdb re-analysed the 5' RACE reads in MiXCR, keeping a single row per CDR3 protein. The repertoire holds fewer than 11,000 distinct CDR3 sequences, with about a fifth as singletons. The sample in question was PBMCs, obtained at follow-up. The TCR sequence derives from a male donor with early-stage non-small cell lung cancer.

In DNA, the CDR3 is TGTGCCATCGGATACGAAAAACTGTTTTTT. It codes for CAIGYEKLFF. The genes are TRBV30 and TRBJ1-4; no clear D. The CDR3 runs to 10 residues. V gave up 8 bases and J gave up 8 bases, with 9 bases separating them. The germline gives CDR1 GTSNPN, CDR2 SVGIG (reference sequence).